This T cell receptor (beta chain) was sequenced for a study of vaccination effects on CD4 cells after COVID-19. In the study overall: After expansion with viral peptide pools in the ViraFEST assay, antigen-specific CD4+ T cells were sequenced. BNT162b2 vaccine or mRNA-1273 vaccine was given to participants in two doses. Study results and limitations: There was marked clonal contraction among infection- and vaccine-induced clones late after vaccination.

Sequencing used immunoSEQ multiplex PCR; TCRdb keeps in-frame clones, though not all of them. Here the sample spans 70,000 or so clones, roughly 80% being singletons. This clone was observed once. Its antigen remains unidentified. It was after 10 days of culture that CD4+ T cells were isolated. None of these healthy vaccinees had been infected with SARS-CoV-2 before vaccination. This receptor was taken from a human donor who received a COVID-19 vaccine. The source was CD4+ T cells from PBMCs cultured without peptide, collected before COVID-19 vaccination.

The CDR3 DNA reads as TGTGCCAGCAGCGCCGATCCCGGGGCCGGGGAAAAACTGTTTTTT. Encoded protein: CASSADPGAGEKLFF. This rearrangement joins TRBV9 to TRBJ1-4, with D possibly TRBD1 on 5 matching bases. The germline V gene encodes CDR1 SGDLS and CDR2 YYNGEE. The V end lost 3 bases, the J end lost 8 bases, and 17 bases lay between the germline ends. The CDR3 loop spans 15 amino acids.